The rows below give T cell receptor beta chains drawn from one sample of a study of blood T cell repertoires in COVID-19. Clones were read by immunoSEQ multiplex PCR, and TCRdb kept only the in-frame ones, dropping some. This table has approximately 140,000 clones, about 88% appearing once. The sequenced sample consisted of peripheral blood. These receptors were collected from a human donor with COVID-19, enrolled during active disease. The donor label of this sample is uncertain. CDR3s include the opening cysteine and the closing phenylalanine or tryptophan. The D gene is left open where the match is weak. Clone size is given for some rows only: seen once, a few or many times, or a class if the clone is expanded.

TRBV14	TRBJ2-1	once	TRBD2	CASSPSGTFEQFF	TGTGCCAGCAGCCCCAGCGGGACGTTTGAGCAGTTCTTC
TRBV3-1/TRBV3-2	TRBJ2-5	-	TRBD2	CASSQERGGSQYF	TGTGCCAGCAGCCAGGAACGGGGAGGGTCCCAGTACTTC
TRBV19	TRBJ1-4	-	TRBD1	CASSIRGRSNEKLFF	TGTGCCAGTAGTATCAGGGGGCGGTCTAATGAAAAACTGTTTTTT
TRBV10-1	TRBJ1-4	-	TRBD1	CASSGTGRTNEKLFF	TGCGCCAGCAGCGGGACAGGTAGAACTAATGAAAAACTGTTTTTT
TRBV7-9	TRBJ1-2	once	-	CASSLGAWEANYGYTF	TGTGCCAGCAGCTTAGGGGCCTGGGAGGCTAACTATGGCTACACCTTC
TRBV11-2	TRBJ2-3	once	TRBD2	CASSSLTGTSGTTDTQYF	TGTGCCAGCAGCTCCCTAACCGGGACTAGCGGGACCACAGATACGCAGTATTTT
TRBV27	TRBJ1-5	-	-	CASSPTQAYNQPQHF	TGTGCCAGCAGTCCCACACAGGCATACAATCAGCCCCAGCATTTT
TRBV29-1	TRBJ2-5	-	TRBD1	CSVPRQGQETQYF	TGCAGCGTCCCCCGACAGGGCCAAGAGACCCAGTACTTC
TRBV15	TRBJ1-4	few	-	CATSRDSSKLFF	TGTGCCACCAGCAGGGATTCTAGCAAACTGTTTTTT
TRBV30	TRBJ1-6	once	TRBD1	CAWQPGTGGSSSYNSPLHF	TGTGCCTGGCAACCCGGGACAGGGGGCTCCAGCTCCTATAATTCACCCCTCCACTTT
TRBV5-5	TRBJ2-5	-	TRBD1	CASSRPGQGSETQYF	TGTGCCAGCAGCAGACCGGGACAGGGGTCAGAGACCCAGTACTTC
TRBV9	TRBJ2-7	-	TRBD1	CASSAGTGSRYEQYF	TGTGCCAGCAGCGCCGGGACAGGTTCGCGCTACGAGCAGTACTTC
TRBV2	TRBJ1-1	-	-	CASSEGRGTEAFF	TGTGCCAGCAGTGAAGGGCGAGGCACTGAAGCTTTCTTT
TRBV6-5	TRBJ1-4	-	-	CASSYSSRGFREKLFF	TGTGCCAGCAGTTACTCGAGTAGGGGGTTTCGGGAAAAACTGTTTTTT
TRBV3-1/TRBV3-2	TRBJ2-1	-	-	CASSRAQGSAYNEQFF	TGTGCCAGCAGCCGGGCACAGGGTTCAGCGTACAATGAGCAGTTCTTC
TRBV11-1	TRBJ2-1	-	-	CASSRQWGVNEQFF	TGTGCCAGCAGCCGACAGTGGGGGGTTAATGAGCAGTTCTTC
TRBV5-1	TRBJ1-2	-	-	CASSLVRGSNYGYTF	TGCGCCAGCAGCTTGGTGCGGGGGTCAAACTATGGCTACACCTTC
TRBV11-2	TRBJ1-1	-	-	CASSLVRDTEAFF	TGTGCCAGCAGCTTAGTACGGGACACTGAAGCTTTCTTT
TRBV11-2	TRBJ1-3	-	-	CASSLTDTIYF	TGTGCCAGCAGCTTAACGGACACCATATATTTT
TRBV5-1	TRBJ2-1	-	-	CASSLAAGASGEQFF	TGCGCCAGCAGCTTGGCTGCGGGGGCCTCAGGTGAGCAGTTCTTC
TRBV3-1/TRBV3-2	TRBJ1-1	-	-	CASSSEGYSEAFF	TGTGCCAGCAGCTCGGAGGGGTATTCTGAAGCTTTCTTT
TRBV5-1	TRBJ2-1	-	TRBD2	CASRGVREGVNLNEQFF	TGCGCCAGCAGGGGGGTGAGGGAGGGCGTTAACTTGAATGAGCAGTTCTTC
TRBV5-1	TRBJ2-1	-	TRBD2	CASSLNSGRTEFF	TGCGCCAGCAGCCTGAATAGCGGGAGAACGGAGTTCTTC
TRBV2	TRBJ1-6	few	-	CASSERGGLNNSPLHF	TGTGCCAGCAGTGAAAGGGGGGGACTTAATAATTCACCCCTCCACTTT
TRBV5-1	TRBJ2-3	-	-	CASSIHLSGSTDTQYF	TGCGCCAGCAGCATCCACTTAAGCGGAAGCACAGATACGCAGTATTTT
TRBV7-9	TRBJ1-6	-	-	CASSLSGANSPLHF	TGTGCCAGCAGCTTATCAGGGGCGAATTCACCCCTCCACTTT
TRBV28	TRBJ2-7	few	TRBD2	CASSLGAGDPYEQYF	TGTGCCAGCAGTTTAGGAGCGGGGGACCCCTACGAGCAGTACTTC
TRBV29-1	TRBJ1-2	-	-	CSVEDSQGGGYTF	TGCAGCGTTGAAGATTCCCAGGGCGGAGGCTACACCTTC
TRBV11-3	TRBJ2-3	-	-	CASSRRGQPGPDTQYF	TGTGCCAGCAGCCGCCGAGGACAGCCGGGCCCAGATACGCAGTATTTT
TRBV5-6	TRBJ1-2	-	TRBD1	CASSFRQGYGYTF	TGTGCCAGCAGCTTCAGACAGGGCTATGGCTACACCTTC
TRBV18	TRBJ2-7	-	TRBD1	CASSPGTGRHEQYF	TGTGCCAGCTCACCCGGGACAGGGAGGCACGAGCAGTACTTC
TRBV5-1	TRBJ2-1	-	-	CASSTWTGDEQFF	TGCGCCAGCAGCACCTGGACTGGGGATGAGCAGTTCTTC
TRBV5-1	TRBJ2-2	-	-	CASSPEGGALRTGELFF	TGCGCCAGCAGCCCGGAGGGCGGGGCCCTGAGAACCGGGGAGCTGTTTTTT
TRBV19	TRBJ2-3	-	-	CASSSVGGTDTQYF	TGTGCCAGTAGTTCAGTGGGCGGCACAGATACGCAGTATTTT
TRBV5-4	TRBJ2-1	-	TRBD1	CASNNFGQGARNEQFF	TGTGCCAGCAATAACTTCGGACAGGGGGCCCGTAATGAGCAGTTCTTC
TRBV18	TRBJ1-6	-	-	CASSPRNPGPGGSPLHF	TGTGCCAGCTCACCCCGAAATCCGGGTCCCGGCGGTTCACCCCTCCACTTT
TRBV25-1	TRBJ1-2	-	TRBD1	CATPICQGQGYDGYTF	TGTGCCACCCCAATATGTCAGGGACAGGGGTACGATGGCTACACCTTC
TRBV9	TRBJ2-1	-	-	CASSVGQYGQFF	TGTGCCAGCAGCGTTGGACAGTATGGGCAGTTCTTC
TRBV10-1	TRBJ2-7	-	-	CASSETGIDEQYF	TGCGCCAGCAGTGAAACAGGGATCGACGAGCAGTACTTC
TRBV6-1	TRBJ1-1	-	-	CASSEGGENTEAFF	TGTGCCAGCAGTGAGGGGGGAGAGAACACTGAAGCTTTCTTT
TRBV6-1	TRBJ1-2	-	TRBD1	CASSEVGDRVFRANYGYTF	TGTGCCAGCAGTGAAGTCGGGGACAGAGTCTTTCGAGCTAACTATGGCTACACCTTC
TRBV7-6	TRBJ2-5	-	-	CASSPPGGAETQYF	TGTGCCAGCAGCCCCCCCGGAGGGGCGGAGACCCAGTACTTC
TRBV7-8	TRBJ1-2	-	TRBD1	CASSRTGEYGYTF	TGTGCCAGCAGCCGGACAGGGGAGTATGGCTACACCTTC
TRBV12-3/TRBV12-4	TRBJ2-1	-	-	CASSLRQVGVF	TGTGCCAGCAGTCTAAGACAGGTGGGGGTCTTC
TRBV7-8	TRBJ1-5	-	-	CASSLSRGAGLGGNQPQHF	TGTGCCAGCAGCCTCTCCCGCGGGGCGGGACTTGGGGGCAATCAGCCCCAGCATTTT
TRBV12-5	TRBJ2-5	-	TRBD1	CASGDRAQETQYF	TGTGCTAGTGGGGACAGGGCCCAAGAGACCCAGTACTTC
TRBV4-2	TRBJ2-1	-	-	CASSQERWDNEQFF	TGTGCCAGCAGCCAAGAGAGGTGGGACAATGAGCAGTTCTTC
TRBV3-1/TRBV3-2	TRBJ1-5	-	-	CASSQEGPNQPQHF	TGTGCCAGCAGCCAAGAGGGCCCCAATCAGCCCCAGCATTTT
TRBV4-1	TRBJ1-6	-	TRBD1	CASSLPGQPNSPLHF	TGCGCCAGCAGCCTACCGGGACAGCCAAATTCACCCCTCCACTTT
TRBV6-5	TRBJ1-1	-	-	CASSPGAVETEAFF	TGTGCCAGCAGTCCCGGAGCCGTGGAAACTGAAGCTTTCTTT
TRBV19	TRBJ2-7	-	TRBD1	CASSPPGQGTYEQYF	TGTGCCAGTAGTCCCCCGGGACAGGGGACCTACGAGCAGTACTTC
TRBV9	TRBJ2-7	-	TRBD1	CASSVEGTVADEQYF	TGTGCCAGCAGCGTAGAAGGGACAGTGGCCGACGAGCAGTACTTC
TRBV10-2	TRBJ2-2	once	-	CASSEGDCEHRGAVF	TGCGCCAGCAGTGAGGGCGATTGCGAACACCGGGGAGCTGTTTTT
TRBV5-1	TRBJ1-4	-	-	CASSLDVLAENEKLFF	TGCGCCAGCAGCTTGGACGTTCTGGCGGAAAATGAAAAACTGTTTTTT
TRBV29-1	TRBJ1-1	-	-	CSVALGRDTEAFF	TGCAGCGTGGCTCTCGGGCGGGACACTGAAGCTTTCTTT
TRBV3-1/TRBV3-2	TRBJ2-5	-	-	CASSRDFQETQYF	TGTGCCAGCAGTCGGGATTTCCAAGAGACCCAGTACTTC
TRBV5-5	TRBJ1-3	-	TRBD1	CASSLDRGGNTIYF	TGTGCCAGCAGCTTGGACAGGGGGGGAAACACCATATATTTT
TRBV3-1/TRBV3-2	TRBJ1-4	-	-	CASSQDNEGVREKLFF	TGTGCCAGCAGCCAAGATAACGAGGGGGTTCGTGAAAAACTGTTTTTT